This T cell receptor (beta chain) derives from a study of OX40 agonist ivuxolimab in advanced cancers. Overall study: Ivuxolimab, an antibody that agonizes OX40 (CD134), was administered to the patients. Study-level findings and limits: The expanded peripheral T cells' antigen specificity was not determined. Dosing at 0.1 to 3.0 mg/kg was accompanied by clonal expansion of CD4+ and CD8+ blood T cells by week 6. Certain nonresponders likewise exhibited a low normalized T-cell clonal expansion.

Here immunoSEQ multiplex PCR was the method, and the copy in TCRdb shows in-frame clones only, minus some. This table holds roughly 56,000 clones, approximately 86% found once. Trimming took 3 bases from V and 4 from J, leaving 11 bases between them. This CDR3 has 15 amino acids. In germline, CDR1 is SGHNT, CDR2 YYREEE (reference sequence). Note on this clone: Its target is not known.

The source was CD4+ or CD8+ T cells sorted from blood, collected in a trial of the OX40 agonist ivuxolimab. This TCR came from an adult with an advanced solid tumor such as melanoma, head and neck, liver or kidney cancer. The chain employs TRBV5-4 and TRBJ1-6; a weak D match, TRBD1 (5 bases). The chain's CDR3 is CASSSRGAYNSPLHF. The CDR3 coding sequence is TGTGCCAGCAGCTCAAGGGGAGCTTATAATTCACCCCTCCACTTT.